This section outlines one TCR beta chain sequence together with its context. This clone has only a few counts. It lacks a known antigen. No clone much larger than this one lies a single base away; base qualities are absent. Taken from the germline V gene, the CDR1 and CDR2 loops are SGHTA and FQGTGA. V is shortened by 5 bases, J by 3 bases, and the region joining them spans 13 bases. Spanning cysteine to phenylalanine, the CDR3 consists of 14 amino acids. Only the CDR3 DNA stays, 42 bases, in frame from base 1. The data originate from a study of Ad26.COV2.S vaccination and SARS-CoV-2 variants (dated by TCRdb to about 2021). With respect to the entire study: Donors in the vaccine arm were drawn from COV1001, a phase I-IIa trial of Ad26.COV2.S in healthy adults that was multicentre, randomized, double-blind and placebo-controlled. Dosing of Ad26.COV2.S was intramuscular, at either 5x10^10 or 1x10^11 viral particles, delivered as one shot or as two shots spaced 56 days apart. TCRbeta repertoire sequencing served as the tool for gauging how specific and how broad the SARS-CoV-2-reactive T cell receptors were following Ad26.COV2.S vaccination. The TCR-sequenced set comprised about 32 samples: some 20 Ad26.COV2.S vaccine recipients, 5 placebo recipients and 8 SARS-CoV-2 convalescent individuals. Trial participants were randomized into five groups of five, in which low-dose or high-dose Ad26.COV2.S was given once or twice, or placebo was given on both occasions. Blinding of investigators to trial group allocation was maintained during experiments and outcome assessment.

The immunoSEQ Assay was used to sequence TCRbeta CDR3 regions. After extraction, genomic DNA underwent amplification by bias-controlled multiplex PCR, followed by high-throughput sequencing. In the authors' own workflow: Collapsing and filtering of sequences were performed to quantify the absolute abundance of each unique TCRbeta CDR3 region. T cell fraction was estimated by normalizing TCRbeta template counts to usable DNA, with usable DNA measured through amplification of reference genes found in all nucleated cells. Repertoire TCRs were annotated as SARS-CoV-2-specific by exact matching of V gene, CDR3 amino acid sequence and J gene to a known reactive TCR set. The reference SARS-CoV-2 TCR set was derived from MIRA and filtered for enrichment in COVID-19-positive ImmuneCODE repertoires, a step that removed public or cross-reactive TCRs. Using the MIRA antigens, annotated TCRs were further analysed by specific ORF or by position within an ORF. Depth was the summed frequency of annotated unique rearrangements, while breadth was defined as annotated unique rearrangements over total unique productive rearrangements. TCR breadth was compared between groups using two-sided Wilcoxon rank-sum tests. This immuneACCESS table, as held by TCRdb, lists in-frame sequences with V and J called but not all clones. Of the missing ones, under half trace to an unresolved V gene in checked studies; the others have no known cause. V and J calls and clone size are those listed in that table; D and trimming were worked out from the DNA. This sample holds about 440,000 clones; about 92% were observed only once. Jointly, the top ten make up roughly 4.3% of the sample.

The treatment or condition label on this specimen signifies: 15 to 20 received Ad26.COV2.S at low or high dose, single or two shots; five or six received placebo; per-sample allocation not given. Repertoires of vaccine and placebo recipients were sequenced from samples collected on day 63 after the first injection. Between 29 July and 7 August 2020, Cohort 1b enrolled 25 adults aged 18-55 years at one site in Boston, USA. As a vaccine, Ad26.COV2.S was a replication-incompetent adenovirus type 26 vector that expressed a prefusion-stabilized SARS-CoV-2 spike protein derived from the original Wuhan strain. Broader findings and caveats from the paper: The study lacked the statistical power to compare responses across vaccine doses or regimens. After vaccination, substantial breadth of spike-specific CD8+ and CD4+ T cell responses was reported. It was noted by the authors that total T cell responses may have been underestimated by the TCR breadth and depth analyses. Higher spike-specific TCR breadth was observed in Ad26.COV2.S recipients than in placebo recipients (P = 0.0014). Vaccine and placebo recipients had comparable non-spike TCR breadth, which fits with the vaccine containing only spike.

The receptor was derived from a person aged 18-65 years who received the Ad26.COV2.S COVID-19 vaccine or a placebo. The chain links TRBV7-3 with TRBJ1-1; the D gene remains uncertain. The sequencing here drew on peripheral blood, taken in a trial of Ad26.COV2.S vaccine versus placebo. The DNA reads TGTGCCAGCAGCGGAAGGGAGGGTGACACTGAAGCTTTCTTT. This codes for CASSGREGDTEAFF.